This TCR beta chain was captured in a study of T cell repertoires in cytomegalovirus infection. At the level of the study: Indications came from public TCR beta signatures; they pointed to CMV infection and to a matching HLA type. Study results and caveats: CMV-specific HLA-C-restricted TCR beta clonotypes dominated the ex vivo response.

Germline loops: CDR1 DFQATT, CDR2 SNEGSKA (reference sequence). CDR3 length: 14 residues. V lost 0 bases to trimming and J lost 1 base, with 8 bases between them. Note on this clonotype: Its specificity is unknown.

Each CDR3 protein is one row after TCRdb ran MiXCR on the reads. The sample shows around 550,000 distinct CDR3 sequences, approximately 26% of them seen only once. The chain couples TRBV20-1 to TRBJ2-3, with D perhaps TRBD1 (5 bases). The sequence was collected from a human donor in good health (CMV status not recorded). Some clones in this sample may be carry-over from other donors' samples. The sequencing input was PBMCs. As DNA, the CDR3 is TGCAGTGCTAGAGATCTCAGGGGCACAGATACGCAGTATTTT. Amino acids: CSARDLRGTDTQYF.